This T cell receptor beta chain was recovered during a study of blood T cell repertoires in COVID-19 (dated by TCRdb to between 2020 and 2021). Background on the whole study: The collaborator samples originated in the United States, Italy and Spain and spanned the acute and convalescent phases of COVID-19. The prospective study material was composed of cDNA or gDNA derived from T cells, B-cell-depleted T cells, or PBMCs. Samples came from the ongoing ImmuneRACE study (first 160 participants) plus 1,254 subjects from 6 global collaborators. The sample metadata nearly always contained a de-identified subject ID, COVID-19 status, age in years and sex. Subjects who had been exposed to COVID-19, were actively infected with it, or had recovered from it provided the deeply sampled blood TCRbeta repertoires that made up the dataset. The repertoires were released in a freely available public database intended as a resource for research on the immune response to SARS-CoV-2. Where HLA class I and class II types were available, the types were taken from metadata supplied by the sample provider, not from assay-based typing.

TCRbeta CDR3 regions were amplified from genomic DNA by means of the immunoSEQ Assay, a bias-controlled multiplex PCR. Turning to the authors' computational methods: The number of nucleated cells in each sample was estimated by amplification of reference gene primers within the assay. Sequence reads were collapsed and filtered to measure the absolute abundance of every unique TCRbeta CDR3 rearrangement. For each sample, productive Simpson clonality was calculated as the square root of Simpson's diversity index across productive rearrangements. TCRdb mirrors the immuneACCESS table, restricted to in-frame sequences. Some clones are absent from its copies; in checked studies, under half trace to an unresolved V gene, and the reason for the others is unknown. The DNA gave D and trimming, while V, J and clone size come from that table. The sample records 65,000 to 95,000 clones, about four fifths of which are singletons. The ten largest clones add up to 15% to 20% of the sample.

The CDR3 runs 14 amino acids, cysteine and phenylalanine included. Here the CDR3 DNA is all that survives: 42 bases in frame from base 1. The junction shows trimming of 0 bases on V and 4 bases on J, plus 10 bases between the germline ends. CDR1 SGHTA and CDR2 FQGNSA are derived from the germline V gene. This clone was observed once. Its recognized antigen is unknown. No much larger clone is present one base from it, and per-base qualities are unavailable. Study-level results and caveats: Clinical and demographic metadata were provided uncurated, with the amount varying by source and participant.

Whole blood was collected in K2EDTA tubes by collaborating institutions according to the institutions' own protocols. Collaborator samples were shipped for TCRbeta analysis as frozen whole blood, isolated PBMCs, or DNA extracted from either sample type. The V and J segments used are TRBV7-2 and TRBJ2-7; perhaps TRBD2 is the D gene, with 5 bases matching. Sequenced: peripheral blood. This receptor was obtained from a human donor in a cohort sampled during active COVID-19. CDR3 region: CASSLAGVGYEQYF. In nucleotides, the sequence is TGTGCCAGCAGCTTAGCCGGGGTTGGGTACGAGCAGTACTTC.